Reported below is one T cell receptor (beta chain). Its specificity is unknown. This sample stems from a study of response to subunit inactivated influenza vaccine. TCRdb fed the RT-PCR reads into MiXCR, producing one record per CDR3 protein. The sample has around 470,000 distinct CDR3 sequences, approximately 7.7% seen once. General study results and limits: Only a handful of new T cells, the authors suggested, are recruited with each seasonal influenza vaccination.

The CDR3 is 14 residues long. The ends lost 7 bases at V and 6 bases at J; junction bases unmatched: 8. Germline V gene data show CDR1 as DFQATT and CDR2 as SNEGSKA (reference sequence). The clonotype was recovered from a man aged 45-69 years who received an inactivated influenza vaccine. The V call is TRBV20-1, the J call TRBJ2-2; TRBD1 matches 10 bases. Specimen: PBMCs from blood, collected less than 30 months after vaccination. CDR3 protein: CSVWTGGLAGELFF. The CDR3 DNA is TGCAGTGTATGGACAGGGGGATTGGCCGGGGAGCTGTTTTTT.